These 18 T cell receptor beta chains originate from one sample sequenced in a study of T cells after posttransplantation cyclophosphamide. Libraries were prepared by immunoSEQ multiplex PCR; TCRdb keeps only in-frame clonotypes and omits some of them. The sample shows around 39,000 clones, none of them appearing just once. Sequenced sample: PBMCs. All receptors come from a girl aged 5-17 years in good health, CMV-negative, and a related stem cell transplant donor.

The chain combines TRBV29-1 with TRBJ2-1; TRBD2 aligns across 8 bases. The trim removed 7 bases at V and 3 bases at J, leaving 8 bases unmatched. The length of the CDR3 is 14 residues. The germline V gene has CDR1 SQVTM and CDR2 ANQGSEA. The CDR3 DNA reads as TGCAGCGGGGGTAGCGGGGACTTCTACAATGAGCAGTTCTTC. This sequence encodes CSGGSGDFYNEQFF.

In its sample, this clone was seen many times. As DNA, the CDR3 is TGTGCCAGCAGTGACTCGTCTAGCGGGACCGGGGAGCTGTTTTTT. It yields the protein CASSDSSSGTGELFF. The chain links TRBV6-4 to TRBJ2-2; TRBD2 aligns across 8 bases. The length of the CDR3 is 15 residues. With V trimmed by 0 bases and J by 5 bases, 2 bases remained unmatched. Germline V gives CDR1 MRHNA, CDR2 SNTAGT.

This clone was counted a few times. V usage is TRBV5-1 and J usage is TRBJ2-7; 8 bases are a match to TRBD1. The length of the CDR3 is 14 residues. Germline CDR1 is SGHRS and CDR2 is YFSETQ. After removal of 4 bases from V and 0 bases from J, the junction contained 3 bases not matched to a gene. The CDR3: CASSAGTGSYEQYF. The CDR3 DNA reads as TGCGCCAGCAGCGCTGGGACAGGCTCCTACGAGCAGTACTTC.

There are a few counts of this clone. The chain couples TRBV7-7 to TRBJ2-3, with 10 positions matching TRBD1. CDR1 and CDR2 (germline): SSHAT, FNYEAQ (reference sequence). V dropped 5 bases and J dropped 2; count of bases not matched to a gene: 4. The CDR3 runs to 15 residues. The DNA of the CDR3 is TGTGCCAGCAGCACGGGACAGGGGTACACAGATACGCAGTATTTT. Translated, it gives CASSTGQGYTDTQYF.

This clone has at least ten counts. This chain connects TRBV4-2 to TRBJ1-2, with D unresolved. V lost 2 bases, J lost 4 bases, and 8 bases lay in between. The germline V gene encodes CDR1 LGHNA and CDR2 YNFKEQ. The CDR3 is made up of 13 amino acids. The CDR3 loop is CASSQRGLYGYTF. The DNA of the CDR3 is TGTGCCAGCAGCCAACGCGGCCTCTATGGCTACACCTTC.

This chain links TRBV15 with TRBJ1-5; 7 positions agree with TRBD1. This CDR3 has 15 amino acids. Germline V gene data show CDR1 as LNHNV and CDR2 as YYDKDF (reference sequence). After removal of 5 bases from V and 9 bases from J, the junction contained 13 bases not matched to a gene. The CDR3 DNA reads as TGTGCCACCAGCCACGACAGGGTTTTTCTTCCGCCCCAGCATTTT. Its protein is CATSHDRVFLPPQHF. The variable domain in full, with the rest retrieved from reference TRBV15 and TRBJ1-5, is DAMVIQNPRYQVTQFGKPVTLSCSQTLNHNVMYWYQQKSSQAPKLLFHYYDKDFNNEADTPDNFQSRRPNTSFCFLDIRSPGLGDTAMYLCATSHDRVFLPPQHFGDGTRLSIL.

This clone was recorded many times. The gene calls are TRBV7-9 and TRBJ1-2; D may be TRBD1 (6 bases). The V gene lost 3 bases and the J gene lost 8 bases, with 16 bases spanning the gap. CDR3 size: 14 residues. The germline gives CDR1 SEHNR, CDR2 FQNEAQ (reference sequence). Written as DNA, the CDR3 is TGTGCCAGCAGCTTCGCCACAGGGTACCTGGGCTACACCTTC. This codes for CASSFATGYLGYTF. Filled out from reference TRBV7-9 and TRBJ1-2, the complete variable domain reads DTGVSQNPRHKITKRGQNVTFRCDPISEHNRLYWYRQTLGQGPEFLTYFQNEAQLEKSRLLSDRFSAERPKGSFSTLEIQRTEQGDSAMYLCASSFATGYLGYTFGSGTRLTVV.

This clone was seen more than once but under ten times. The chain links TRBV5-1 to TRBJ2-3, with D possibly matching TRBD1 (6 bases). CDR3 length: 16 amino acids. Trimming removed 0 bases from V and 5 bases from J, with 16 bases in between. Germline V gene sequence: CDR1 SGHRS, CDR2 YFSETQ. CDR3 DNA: TGCGCCAGCAGCTTGGGTGGGGGCGCTCAAGTAGATACGCAGTATTTT. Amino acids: CASSLGGGAQVDTQYF.

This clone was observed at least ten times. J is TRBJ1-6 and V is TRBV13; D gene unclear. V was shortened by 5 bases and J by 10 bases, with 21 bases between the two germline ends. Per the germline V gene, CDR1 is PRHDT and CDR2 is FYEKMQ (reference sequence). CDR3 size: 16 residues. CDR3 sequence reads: CASSPSRRAAGSPLHF. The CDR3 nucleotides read TGTGCCAGCAGCCCCTCGCGGAGGGCCGCGGGGTCACCCCTCCACTTT.

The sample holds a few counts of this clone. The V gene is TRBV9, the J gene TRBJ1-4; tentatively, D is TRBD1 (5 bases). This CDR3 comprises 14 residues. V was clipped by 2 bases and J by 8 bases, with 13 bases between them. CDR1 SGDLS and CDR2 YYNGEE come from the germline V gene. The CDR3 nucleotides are TGTGCCAGCAGCGTGGGTCAGGGTAGGGAAAAACTGTTTTTT. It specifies CASSVGQGREKLFF.

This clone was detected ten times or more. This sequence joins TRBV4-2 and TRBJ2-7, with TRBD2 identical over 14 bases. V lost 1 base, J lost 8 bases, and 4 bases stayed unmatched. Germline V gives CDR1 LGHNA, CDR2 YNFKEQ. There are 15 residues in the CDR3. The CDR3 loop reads CASSQGGTSGSQQYF. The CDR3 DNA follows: TGTGCCAGCAGCCAAGGCGGGACTAGCGGGAGTCAGCAGTACTTC.

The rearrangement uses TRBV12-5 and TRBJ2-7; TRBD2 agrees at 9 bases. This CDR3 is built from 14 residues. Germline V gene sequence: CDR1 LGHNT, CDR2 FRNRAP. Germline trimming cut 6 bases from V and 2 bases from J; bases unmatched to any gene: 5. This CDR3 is CASGIIAGAYEQYF. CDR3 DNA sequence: TGTGCTAGTGGAATCATAGCGGGAGCCTACGAGCAGTACTTC.

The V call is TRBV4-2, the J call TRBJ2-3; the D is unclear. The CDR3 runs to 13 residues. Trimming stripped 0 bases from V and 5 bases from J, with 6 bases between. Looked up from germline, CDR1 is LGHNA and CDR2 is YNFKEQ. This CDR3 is CASSQEFVDTQYF. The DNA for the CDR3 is TGTGCCAGCAGCCAAGAATTCGTAGATACGCAGTATTTT.

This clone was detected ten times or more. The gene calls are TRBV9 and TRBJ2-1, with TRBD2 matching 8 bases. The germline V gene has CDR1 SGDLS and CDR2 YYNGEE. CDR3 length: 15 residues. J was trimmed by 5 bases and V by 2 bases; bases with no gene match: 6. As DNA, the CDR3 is TGTGCCAGCAGCGTTAGCGGGACACTTAACAATGAGCAGTTCTTC. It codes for CASSVSGTLNNEQFF.

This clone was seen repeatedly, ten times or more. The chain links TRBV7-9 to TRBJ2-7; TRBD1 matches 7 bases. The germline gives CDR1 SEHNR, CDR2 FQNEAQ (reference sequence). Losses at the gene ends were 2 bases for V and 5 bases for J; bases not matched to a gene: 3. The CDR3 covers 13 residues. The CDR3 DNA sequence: TGTGCCAGCAGCTTATCCGGGACAGACGAGCAGTACTTC. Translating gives CASSLSGTDEQYF.

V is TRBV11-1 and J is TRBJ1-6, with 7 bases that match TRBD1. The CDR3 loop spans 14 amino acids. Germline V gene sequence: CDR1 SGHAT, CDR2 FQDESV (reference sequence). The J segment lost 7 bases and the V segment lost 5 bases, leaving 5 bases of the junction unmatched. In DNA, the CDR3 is TGTGCCAGCAGCCGGGACAGCCGCAATTCACCCCTCCACTTT. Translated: CASSRDSRNSPLHF.

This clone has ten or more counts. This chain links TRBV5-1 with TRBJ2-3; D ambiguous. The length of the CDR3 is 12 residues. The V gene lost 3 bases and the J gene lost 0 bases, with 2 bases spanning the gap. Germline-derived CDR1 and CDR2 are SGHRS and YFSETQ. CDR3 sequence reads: CASSSSTDTQYF. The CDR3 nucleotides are TGCGCCAGCAGCTCTAGCACAGATACGCAGTATTTT.

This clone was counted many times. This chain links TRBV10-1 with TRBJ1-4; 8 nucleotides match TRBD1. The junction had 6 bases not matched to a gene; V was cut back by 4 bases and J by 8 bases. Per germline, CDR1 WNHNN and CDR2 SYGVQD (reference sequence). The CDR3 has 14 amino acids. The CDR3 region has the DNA TGCGCCAGCAGTGGATTCAGGGGGCGCGAAAAACTGTTTTTT. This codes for CASSGFRGREKLFF.